The rows below give T cell receptor beta chains drawn from one sample of a study of blood T cell repertoires in COVID-19. TCRdb's copy holds only in-frame clones and misses some; the assay was immunoSEQ multiplex PCR. In the table there are roughly 87,000 clones, about 71% of which are singletons. Material for sequencing was peripheral blood. The receptor source for this set is a woman in her fifties or sixties with acute or convalescent COVID-19. The CDR3 runs from the conserved cysteine through the conserved F or W. The D gene is left open where the match is weak. The size entry is marked missing in some rows and otherwise reads once, few, many or a size class.

D gene	V gene	CDR3 length	J gene	clone size	CDR3 protein	CDR3 DNA
TRBD1	TRBV27	14	TRBJ1-3	-	CASSPGTEPQTIYF	TGTGCCAGCAGTCCCGGGACAGAGCCTCAGACCATATATTTT
TRBD2	TRBV7-6	13	TRBJ2-5	few	CAGSGGVSGTQYF	TGTGCCGGTAGCGGGGGGGTCTCTGGGACCCAGTACTTC
TRBD1	TRBV7-9	18	TRBJ1-2	-	CASSLAGTGGASNYGYTF	TGTGCCAGCAGCTTGGCCGGGACAGGGGGCGCTTCTAACTATGGCTACACCTTC
-	TRBV12-3/TRBV12-4	13	TRBJ2-7	-	CASSLIRTYEQYF	TGTGCCAGCAGTCTCATCAGGACCTACGAGCAGTACTTC
-	TRBV5-4	15	TRBJ1-1	once	CASSPGGRGNTEAFF	TGTGCCAGCAGTCCGGGAGGCAGGGGGAACACTGAAGCTTTCTTT
-	TRBV7-8	10	TRBJ2-2	-	CASTGGELFF	TGTGCCTCCACGGGCGGGGAGCTGTTTTTT
-	TRBV7-9	10	TRBJ2-7	-	CASSGPEQYF	TGTGCCAGCAGCGGGCCCGAGCAGTACTTC
-	TRBV18	13	TRBJ1-1	-	CASSRGANTEAFF	TGTGCCAGCTCCCGCGGGGCGAACACTGAAGCTTTCTTT
-	TRBV5-1	13	TRBJ1-1	-	CASSLAVNTEAFF	TGCGCCAGCAGCTTGGCGGTGAACACTGAAGCTTTCTTT
-	TRBV3-1/TRBV3-2	14	TRBJ1-5	-	CASSPLHSNQPQHF	TGTGCCAGCAGCCCTTTACATAGCAATCAGCCCCAGCATTTT
-	TRBV15	15	TRBJ1-2	-	CATSRERIDSIFYTF	TGTGCCACCAGCAGAGAACGGATAGACTCAATTTTCTACACCTTC
TRBD1	TRBV4-3	16	TRBJ1-6	-	CASSQEPGTGNSPLHF	TGCGCCAGCAGCCAAGAGCCCGGGACAGGAAATTCACCCCTCCACTTT
-	TRBV7-9	16	TRBJ2-4	-	CASSLTAGVLQNIQYF	TGTGCCAGCAGCTTAACTGCAGGGGTCCTTCAAAACATTCAGTACTTC
-	TRBV11-2	13	TRBJ2-5	-	CASSLGGGETQYF	TGTGCCAGCAGCTTAGGAGGGGGTGAGACCCAGTACTTC
TRBD1	TRBV6-5	15	TRBJ1-1	once	CASTIPGQLNTEAFF	TGTGCCAGCACGATCCCGGGACAGCTTAACACTGAAGCTTTCTTT
TRBD2	TRBV5-1	15	TRBJ2-2	-	CASSLGGGNTGELFF	TGCGCCAGCAGCTTGGGCGGGGGAAACACCGGGGAGCTGTTTTTT
TRBD1	TRBV5-1	16	TRBJ2-3	few	CASSLTGVLSTDTQYF	TGCGCCAGCAGCTTGACAGGGGTCCTTAGCACAGATACGCAGTATTTT
TRBD1	TRBV4-2	15	TRBJ1-2	-	CASSQDRDRGPGYTF	TGTGCCAGCAGCCAAGATCGGGACAGGGGGCCTGGCTACACCTTC
-	TRBV19	14	TRBJ1-1	few	CASSFRDSNTEAFF	TGTGCCAGTAGTTTCCGGGACTCGAACACTGAAGCTTTCTTT
-	TRBV9	14	TRBJ1-1	-	CASSPNGGSISAFF	TGTGCCAGCAGCCCTAACGGGGGAAGCATAAGTGCTTTCTTT
TRBD1	TRBV7-9	18	TRBJ2-5	-	CASSLGQGGFSQEETQYF	TGTGCCAGCAGCTTGGGACAGGGGGGATTTTCCCAAGAAGAGACCCAGTACTTC
-	TRBV7-9	14	TRBJ1-2	-	CASSLAQGGYGYTF	TGTGCCAGCAGCTTAGCGCAAGGGGGCTATGGCTACACCTTC
-	TRBV6-6	15	TRBJ1-2	-	CASSLLGGAKDGYTF	TGTGCCAGCAGCCTACTGGGGGGGGCTAAAGATGGCTACACCTTC